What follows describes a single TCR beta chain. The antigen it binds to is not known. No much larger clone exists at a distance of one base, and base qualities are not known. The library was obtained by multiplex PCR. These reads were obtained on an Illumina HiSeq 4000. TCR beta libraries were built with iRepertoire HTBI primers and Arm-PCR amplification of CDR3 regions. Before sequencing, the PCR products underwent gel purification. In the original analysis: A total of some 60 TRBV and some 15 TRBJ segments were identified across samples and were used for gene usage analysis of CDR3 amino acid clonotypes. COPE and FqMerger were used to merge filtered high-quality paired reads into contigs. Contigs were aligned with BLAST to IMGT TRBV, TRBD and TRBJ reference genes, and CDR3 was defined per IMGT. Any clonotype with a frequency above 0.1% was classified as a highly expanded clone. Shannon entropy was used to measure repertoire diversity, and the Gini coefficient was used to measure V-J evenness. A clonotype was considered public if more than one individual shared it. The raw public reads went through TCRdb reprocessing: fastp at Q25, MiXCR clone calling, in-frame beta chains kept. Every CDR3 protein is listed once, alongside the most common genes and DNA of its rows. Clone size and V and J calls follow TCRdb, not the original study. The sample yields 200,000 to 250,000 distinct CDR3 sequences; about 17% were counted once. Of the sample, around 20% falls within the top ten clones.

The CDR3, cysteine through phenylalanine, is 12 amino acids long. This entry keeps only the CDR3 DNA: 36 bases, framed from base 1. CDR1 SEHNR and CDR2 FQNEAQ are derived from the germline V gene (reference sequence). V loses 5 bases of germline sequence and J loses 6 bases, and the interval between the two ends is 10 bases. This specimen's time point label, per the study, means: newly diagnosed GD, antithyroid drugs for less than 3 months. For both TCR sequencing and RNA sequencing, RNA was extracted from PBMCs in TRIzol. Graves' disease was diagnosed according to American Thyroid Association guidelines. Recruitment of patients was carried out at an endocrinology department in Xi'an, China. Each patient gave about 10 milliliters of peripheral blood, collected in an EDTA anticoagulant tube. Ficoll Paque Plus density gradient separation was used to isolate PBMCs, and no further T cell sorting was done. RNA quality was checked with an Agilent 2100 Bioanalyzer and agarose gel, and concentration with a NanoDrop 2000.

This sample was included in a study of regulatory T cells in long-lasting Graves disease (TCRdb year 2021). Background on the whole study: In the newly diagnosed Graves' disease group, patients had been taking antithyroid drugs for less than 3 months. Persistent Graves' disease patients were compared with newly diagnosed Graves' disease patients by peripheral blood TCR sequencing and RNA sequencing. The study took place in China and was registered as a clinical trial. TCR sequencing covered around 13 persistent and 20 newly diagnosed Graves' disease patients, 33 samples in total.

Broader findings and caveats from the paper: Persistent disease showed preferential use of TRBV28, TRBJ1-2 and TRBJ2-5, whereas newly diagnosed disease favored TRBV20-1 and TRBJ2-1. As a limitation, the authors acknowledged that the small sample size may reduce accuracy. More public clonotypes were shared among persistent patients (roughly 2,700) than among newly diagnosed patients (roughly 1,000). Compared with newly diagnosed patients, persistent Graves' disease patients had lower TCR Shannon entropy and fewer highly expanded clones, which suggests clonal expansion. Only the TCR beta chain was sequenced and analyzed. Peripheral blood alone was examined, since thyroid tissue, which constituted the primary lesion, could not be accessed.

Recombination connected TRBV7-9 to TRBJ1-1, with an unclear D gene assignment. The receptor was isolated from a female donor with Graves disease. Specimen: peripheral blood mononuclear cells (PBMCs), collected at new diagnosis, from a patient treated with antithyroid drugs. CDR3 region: CASSIRRAEAFF. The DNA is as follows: TGTGCCAGCAGCATACGACGCGCTGAAGCTTTCTTT.